This entry features one TCR beta chain sequence. This sample was included in a study of control samples from healthy donors and cancer patients. Germline CDR1 and CDR2: SGHNT and YENEEA. The CDR3 is made up of 12 amino acids. The assay was immunoSEQ multiplex PCR, and TCRdb's table has in-frame clones only and misses some. The sample holds around 200,000 clones, 80% to 95% seen once. This receptor was obtained from a man aged 18 to 35 in good health. Sequencing was carried out using blood. V and J are TRBV11-3 and TRBJ2-7; maybe TRBD2 (5 bases). CDR3 sequence (DNA): TGTGAGCGGTGGGGTAAACGCTACGAGCAGTACTTC. Translation: CERWGKRYEQYF.